The T cell receptor beta chain under discussion was sequenced for a study of identical twins. Study findings and constraints: Abundant beta clonotypes from cord blood had fewer insertions, unlike memory repertoires, which showed none.

The CDR3 is made up of 14 amino acids. V was cut by 5 bases and J by 4 bases, with 14 bases left in between. Germline V lookup: CDR1 SGHNT, CDR2 YENEEA. Template switching introduced a universal primer site, and the cDNA bore unique molecular identifiers. TCRdb processed the 5' RACE reads anew with MiXCR; each CDR3 protein has one entry. The sample yields hundreds of thousands of distinct CDR3 sequences, 21% seen once. This clonotype was seen more than once but under ten times. The antigen is unknown. The sample also formed part of further work on T cells expressing NK-cell markers. In that study: A few of the donors also had these clonotypes leading their CD3+CD56-NKG2C+ fraction.

This chain joins TRBV11-3 and TRBJ1-1; no definite D call. The sequencing sample was made of PBMCs. The sequence derives from a woman between 18 and 29 years old in good health. In DNA form, the CDR3 reads TGTGCCAGCAGCCCCCTCGAACGGACCACTGAAGCTTTCTTT. Translated, it gives CASSPLERTTEAFF.